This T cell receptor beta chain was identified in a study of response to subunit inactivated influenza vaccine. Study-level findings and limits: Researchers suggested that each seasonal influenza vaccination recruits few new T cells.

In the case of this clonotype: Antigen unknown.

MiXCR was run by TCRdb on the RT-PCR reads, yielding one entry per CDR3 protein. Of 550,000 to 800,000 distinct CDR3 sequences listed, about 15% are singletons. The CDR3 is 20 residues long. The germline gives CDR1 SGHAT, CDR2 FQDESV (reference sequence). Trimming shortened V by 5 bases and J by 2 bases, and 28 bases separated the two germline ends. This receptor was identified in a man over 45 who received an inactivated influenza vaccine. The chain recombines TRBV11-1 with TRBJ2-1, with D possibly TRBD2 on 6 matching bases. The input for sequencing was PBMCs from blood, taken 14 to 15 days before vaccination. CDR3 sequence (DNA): TGTGCCAGCAGCGGATCCGGGACGGGGGATACTCTAATCACCTACAATGAGCAGTTCTTC. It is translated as CASSGSGTGDTLITYNEQFF.